Included here is one T cell receptor (beta chain) sequence, with context. These data are taken from a study of T cell changes during pregnancy in multiple sclerosis. Germline V gives CDR1 LNHDA, CDR2 SQIVND (reference sequence). V was clipped by 7 bases and J by 3 bases, with 12 bases between them. This CDR3 contains 13 residues. Using immunoSEQ multiplex PCR, the repertoire was profiled, and TCRdb retains in-frame clones only, with some absent. The table lists tens of thousands of clones, approximately 92% of them singletons. The chain recombines TRBV19 with TRBJ1-1; D not certain. The sample in question was CD4+ T cells from peripheral blood mononuclear cells, obtained in the third trimester of pregnancy. This clonotype was obtained from a female donor with multiple sclerosis, enrolled in a pregnancy study. The CDR3 region is CASTVRLDTEAFF. The CDR3 bases are TGTGCCAGTACCGTGCGGCTGGACACTGAAGCTTTCTTT. The full variable domain, in which reference TRBV19 and TRBJ1-1 provide the parts outside the CDR3, is DGGITQSPKYLFRKEGQNVTLSCEQNLNHDAMYWYRQDPGQGLRLIYYSQIVNDFQKGDIAEGYSVSREKKESFPLTVTSAQKNPTAFYLCASTVRLDTEAFFGQGTRLTVV.